A selection of T cell receptor beta chains follows, all from one sample in a study of blood T cells in healthy people across ages. TCRdb re-analysed the 5' RACE reads in MiXCR, keeping a single row per CDR3 protein. The sample holds 1,800,000 or so distinct CDR3 sequences, 35% to 50% seen once. The sample was blood. The receptors here all came from a human donor in good health. Each CDR3 is given with its conserved first and last residue. A D gene is named only where the DNA matches it firmly. For some rows the clone size is stated as once, few or many, or as a class when expanded; others skip it.

TRBD2 TRBJ2-7 TRBV7-3 14 few TGTGCCCCGTCGCTTGCGGGGGGCTCCTACGAGCAGTACTTC CAPSLAGGSYEQYF
TRBD1 TRBJ1-2 TRBV4-1 16 NA TGCGCCAGCAGCCAAGAGACCGGGACAGCGCACTATGGCTGCACCTTC CASSQETGTAHYGCTF
NA TRBJ2-4 TRBV5-1 15 few TGCGCCAGCAGCTTGTCGCCAGGAGATCAAAACATTCAGTACTTC CASSLSPGDQNIQYF
TRBD1 TRBJ2-5 TRBV20-1 12 few TGCAGTGCTAGAGTCGAGGGACAGAAGCAGTACTTC CSARVEGQKQYF
NA TRBJ2-5 TRBV7-9 15 few TGTGCCAGCAGCCCCCTCGGGACCAAACAAGAGACCCAGTACTTC CASSPLGTKQETQYF
NA TRBJ1-2 TRBV20-1 12 NA TGCAGTGCTGTTCAACCTAACTATGGCTGCACCTTC CSAVQPNYGCTF
NA TRBJ1-1 TRBV12-3/TRBV12-4 14 few TGTGCCAGCAGCACAGGGACGGGGAACACTGAAGCTTTCTTT CASSTGTGNTEAFF
NA TRBJ1-4 TRBV9 14 NA TGTGCCAGCAGTGGGGGACACCCTAATGAAAAACTGTTTTTT CASSGGHPNEKLFF
NA TRBJ1-5 TRBV6-2/TRBV6-3 12 NA TGTGCCAGCAGGCAGGGTGTCCAGCCCCAGCATTTT CASRQGVQPQHF
TRBD2 TRBJ2-7 TRBV5-5 14 NA TGTGCCAGCAGCTTTCGGGGGGTAGCCTACGAGCAGTACTTC CASSFRGVAYEQYF
TRBD2 TRBJ2-7 TRBV20-1 16 NA TGCAGTGCTAGACCTGTGACTAGCTTTGTCATTAACGAGCAGTACTTC CSARPVTSFVINEQYF
NA TRBJ2-7 TRBV7-9 13 NA TGTGCCAGCAGCCCCATGGCGCACTACGAGCAGTACTTC CASSPMAHYEQYF
NA TRBJ2-7 TRBV6-1 14 NA TGTGCCAGCAGAGAACCCGGGACTTTAAGCGAGCAGTACTTC CASREPGTLSEQYF
NA TRBJ1-6 TRBV5-1 13 NA TGCGCCAGCGCGCCGGCGATGAATTCACCCCTCCACTTT CASAPAMNSPLHF
NA TRBJ1-1 TRBV10-3 14 NA TGTGCCATCAGGGAACGAGGGGAGGACACTGAAGCTTTCTTT CAIRERGEDTEAFF
NA TRBJ2-7 TRBV5-1 16 NA TGCGCCAGCAGATCGAAACCGGCAGGGGCTCTCAACGAGCAGTACTTC CASRSKPAGALNEQYF
NA TRBJ2-1 TRBV29-1 14 few TGCAGCGTTGAGGGGAGCAGTCAAATCAATGAGCAGTTCTTC CSVEGSSQINEQFF
NA TRBJ1-4 TRBV9 13 few TGTGCCAGCAGCGTAGGATTAAATGAAAAACTGTTTTTT CASSVGLNEKLFF
TRBD1 TRBJ1-6 TRBV6-1 11 NA TGTGCCAGCAGTAAGGGACAGTCCCTCCACTTT CASSKGQSLHF
NA TRBJ1-1 TRBV5-1 15 few TGCGCCAGCAGCTTGGCCGAAGGGGGTTCGACTGAAGCTTTCTTT CASSLAEGGSTEAFF
NA TRBJ1-6 TRBV10-3 16 few TGTGCCATCAGTGAGGGTACTGTTGTCTATAATTCACCCCTCCACTTT CAISEGTVVYNSPLHF
TRBD1 TRBJ1-2 TRBV7-2 14 NA TGTGCCAGCAGCCGTTCCACAGGGGAGGATGGCTACACCTTC CASSRSTGEDGYTF
TRBD2 TRBJ2-5 TRBV5-4 16 NA TGTGCCAGCAGCTTGTGGCGAGCGGGGGGCCAAGAGACCCAGTACTTC CASSLWRAGGQETQYF
TRBD2 TRBJ2-5 TRBV7-2 20 few TGTGCCAGCAGAACATCCCTGGGACTAGCGGGGGGGATACTACAAGAGACCCAGTACTTC CASRTSLGLAGGILQETQYF
NA TRBJ1-2 TRBV9 13 few TGTGCCAGCAGCCCCGGCCCCGCAGGGGGCTACACCTTC CASSPGPAGGYTF
TRBD1 TRBJ1-2 TRBV10-3 14 NA TGTGCCATCACCAAAGATGGACAGGGTTATGGCTACACCTTC CAITKDGQGYGYTF
NA TRBJ1-5 TRBV12-3/TRBV12-4 15 few TGTGCCAGCAGTTTCGCAGGCGGGGGGAAGCAGCCCCAGCATTTT CASSFAGGGKQPQHF
TRBD1 TRBJ1-5 TRBV7-9 18 NA TGTGCCAGCAGCTTAGGGGGACAGGGGGAATGGGCGAGTCAGCCCCAGCATTTT CASSLGGQGEWASQPQHF
TRBD2 TRBJ2-1 TRBV7-2 15 NA TGTGCCAGCAGCCCCTTGGGAGGGTATCCCAATGAGCAGTTCTTC CASSPLGGYPNEQFF
NA TRBJ2-1 TRBV20-1 12 NA TGCAGTGCTAGAGATCAGGGTAATGAGCAGTTCTTC CSARDQGNEQFF
NA TRBJ1-6 TRBV7-2 11 NA TGTGCCACTACAAAAGGTTCACCCCTCCACTTT CATTKGSPLHF
NA TRBJ2-7 TRBV11-2 12 few TGTGCCAGCACACGGGGCGCCTACGAGCAGTACTTC CASTRGAYEQYF
NA TRBJ2-1 TRBV6-5 14 NA TGTGCCAGCAGTTACTTCGGGACCTACAATGAGCAGTTCTTC CASSYFGTYNEQFF
NA TRBJ2-7 TRBV28 12 NA TGTGCCAGCAGTCCTCGGGAAAACGAGCAGTACTTC CASSPRENEQYF
NA TRBJ1-6 TRBV6-6 15 few TGTGCCAGCAGTTATAAGGTCGAGCTAAATTCACCCCTCCACTTT CASSYKVELNSPLHF
NA TRBJ2-5 TRBV29-1 16 few TGCAGCGTTGAAGCGATTCCCGCACCAATTCAAGAGACCCAGTACTTC CSVEAIPAPIQETQYF
NA TRBJ2-3 TRBV6-2/TRBV6-3 15 once TGTGCCAGCAGTTACACGGGGGACGGCACAGATACGCAGTATTTT CASSYTGDGTDTQYF
TRBD2 TRBJ2-7 TRBV29-1 13 few TGCAGCGTTGTGGCGGGCGGGGGGCTCGAGCAGTACTTC CSVVAGGGLEQYF